This T cell receptor (beta chain) was found in a study of early stage breast cancer tumors. Only in-frame clones appear in the TCRdb table, and some are missing; sequencing was by immunoSEQ multiplex PCR. The sample contains fewer than 50,000 clones, around 72% of which appear only once. V was cut by 2 bases and J by 4 bases, with 14 bases left in between. The germline gives CDR1 ENHRY, CDR2 SYGVKD. This CDR3 contains 15 residues. The source is a person in their fifties with breast cancer. This sequence joins TRBV10-3 and TRBJ1-2; D is possibly TRBD1 (5 bases). What was sequenced was blood. The CDR3 reads CAISEGAVSLYGYTF. In nucleotides, the CDR3 is TGTGCCATCAGTGAGGGGGCGGTCAGCCTCTATGGCTACACCTTC.